A single sample gave rise to the 12 T cell receptor beta chains below, sequenced in a study of blood T cell repertoires in COVID-19. Libraries were prepared by immunoSEQ multiplex PCR; TCRdb keeps only in-frame clonotypes and omits some of them. Of about 78,000 clones in the sample, about 90% were seen once. Specimen: peripheral blood. The receptors stem from a woman between 45 and 65 years old in a cohort sampled during active COVID-19.

The chain combines TRBV6-5 with TRBJ1-1; D is undetermined. Germline V gene sequence: CDR1 MNHEY, CDR2 SVGAGI. V was clipped by 2 bases and J by 5 bases, with 15 bases between them. CDR3 length equals 15 residues. Here the CDR3 reads CASSYARSGRTEAFF. The CDR3, as DNA: TGTGCCAGCAGTTACGCCCGGAGTGGTAGGACTGAAGCTTTCTTT.

The J gene is TRBJ2-2, the V gene TRBV29-1; D perhaps matches TRBD1 (6 bases). V lost 4 bases and J lost 0, with 12 bases in between. This CDR3 has 15 residues. Germline V gene lookup returns CDR1 SQVTM and CDR2 ANQGSEA. CDR3 loop: CSVVPGHSNTGELFF. The CDR3 DNA reads TGCAGCGTTGTGCCGGGACATTCGAACACCGGGGAGCTGTTTTTT.

V is TRBV19 and J is TRBJ1-2; maybe TRBD1 (5 bases). The germline V gene encodes CDR1 LNHDA and CDR2 SQIVND (reference sequence). The CDR3 contains 13 residues. The V gene lost 3 bases and the J gene lost 6 bases, with 11 bases spanning the gap. CDR3 protein: CASSIMDTHGYTF. CDR3 nucleotides: TGTGCCAGTAGTATCATGGACACCCATGGCTACACCTTC.

In DNA form, the CDR3 reads TGTGCCAGCAGTCGGACTAGCGGTAGCACAGATACGCAGTATTTT. Protein: CASSRTSGSTDTQYF. The J gene is TRBJ2-3, the V gene TRBV7-9; 10 bases fit TRBD2. CDR1 is SEHNR and CDR2 is FQNEAQ in the germline V gene (reference sequence). The CDR3 extends over 15 amino acids. Unmatched junction bases numbered 3, after V lost 6 bases and J lost 0 bases.

The genes are TRBV9 and TRBJ2-7, with D perhaps TRBD2 (6 bases). Germline-derived CDR1 and CDR2 are SGDLS and YYNGEE. With 9 bases removed from V and 0 bases from J, the gap between germline ends came to 10 bases. This CDR3 contains 12 residues. The CDR3 reads CATWGDSYEQYF. The CDR3 region has the DNA TGTGCCACCTGGGGGGACTCCTACGAGCAGTACTTC.

In this sample, this clone is medium-sized. V and J are TRBV7-3 and TRBJ1-2; D is perhaps TRBD1 (5 bases). The CDR3 consists of 15 residues. CDR1 is SGHTA, CDR2 FQGTGA, per germline. V was pared by 5 bases and J by 4 bases, with 17 bases between. The CDR3 bases are TGTGCCAGCAGCCCCTCGGGGACTGGGACCTATGGCTACACCTTC. Amino acid sequence: CASSPSGTGTYGYTF.

The V gene is TRBV28, the J gene TRBJ1-2, with 7 nucleotides matching TRBD1. Germline CDR1 reads MDHEN; CDR2 reads SYDVKM. Trimming at V came to 6 bases and at J to 0 bases, leaving 1 base not matched to a gene. This CDR3 region has 13 residues. The CDR3 region is CASRGQTNYGYTF. As DNA, the CDR3 is TGTGCCAGCAGGGGACAGACTAACTATGGCTACACCTTC.

This clone was counted only a few times. The rearrangement joins TRBV5-1 to TRBJ2-7, with 16 bases aligning to TRBD2. Germline CDR1 SGHRS, CDR2 YFSETQ. Trimming removed 4 bases from V and 4 bases from J; junction bases left unmatched: 8. This CDR3 has 17 amino acids. CDR3 region: CASSPGLAGGFEYEQYF. CDR3 coding DNA: TGCGCCAGCAGCCCGGGACTAGCGGGAGGGTTTGAGTACGAGCAGTACTTC.

This chain connects TRBV6-5 to TRBJ1-6, with D hard to call. In germline, CDR1 is MNHEY, CDR2 SVGAGI. The CDR3 has 14 residues. Between the trimmed V and J ends, which lost 2 bases and 9 bases, there was a span of 11 bases. The CDR3 region is CASSYEGGGSPLHF. DNA for the CDR3: TGTGCCAGCAGTTACGAGGGCGGTGGTTCACCCCTCCACTTT.

The chain carries TRBV7-9 and TRBJ2-1; 11 bases map to TRBD1. J lost 7 bases, V lost 7 bases, and 6 bases had no gene match. The CDR3 sequence is 14 residues long. Germline CDR1 and CDR2: SEHNR and FQNEAQ (reference sequence). The CDR3: CASTGTGGRNEQFF. CDR3 coding DNA: TGTGCCAGCACCGGGACAGGGGGAAGGAATGAGCAGTTCTTC.

The V and J genes are TRBV30 and TRBJ1-1, with 9 bases that match TRBD1. CDR3 length equals 14 residues. V lost 4 bases and J lost 6; bases outside the gene matches: 9. Germline lookup yields CDR1 GTSNPN and CDR2 SVGIG (reference sequence). The CDR3 region has the DNA TGTGCCTGGACCCCGACAGGGGGTGTCTCTGAAGCTTTCTTT. Translation gives CAWTPTGGVSEAFF.

This chain links TRBV28 with TRBJ2-7; D is perhaps TRBD2 (6 bases). The V and J ends lost 1 base and 5 bases respectively, with 15 bases between them. Germline V lookup: CDR1 MDHEN, CDR2 SYDVKM. The CDR3 runs 15 residues. The CDR3 is CASSLFSGPVHEQYF. The CDR3 DNA is TGTGCCAGCAGTTTATTCAGCGGGCCAGTTCACGAGCAGTACTTC.